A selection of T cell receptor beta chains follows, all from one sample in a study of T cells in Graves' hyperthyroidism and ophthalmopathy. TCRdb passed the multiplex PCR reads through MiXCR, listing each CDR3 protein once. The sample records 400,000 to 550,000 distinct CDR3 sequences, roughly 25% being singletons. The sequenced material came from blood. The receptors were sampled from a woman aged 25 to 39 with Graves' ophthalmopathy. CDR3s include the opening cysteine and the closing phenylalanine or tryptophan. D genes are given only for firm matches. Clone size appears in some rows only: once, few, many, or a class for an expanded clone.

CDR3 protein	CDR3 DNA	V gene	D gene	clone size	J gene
CASSSTGQGVNTEAFF	TGTGCCAGCAGCTCGACAGGGCAAGGGGTGAACACTGAAGCTTTCTTT	TRBV11-2	TRBD1	NA	TRBJ1-1
CASSLDLGLGNQPQHF	TGTGCCAGCAGCTTAGACTTGGGACTCGGCAATCAGCCCCAGCATTTT	TRBV7-8	NA	NA	TRBJ1-5
CASSPVTTGELFF	TGTGCCAGCTCACCAGTGACCACCGGGGAGCTGTTTTTT	TRBV18	NA	NA	TRBJ2-2
CASSPSGQGLQPQHF	TGTGCCAGCAGCCCGTCGGGACAGGGCTTACAGCCCCAGCATTTT	TRBV7-2	TRBD1	many	TRBJ1-5
CASSFRDGYEQYF	TGTGCCAGCAGTTTCCGGGACGGCTACGAGCAGTACTTC	TRBV12-3/TRBV12-4	NA	NA	TRBJ2-7
CAWSVEGRNGYTF	TGTGCCTGGAGTGTGGAGGGGCGCAATGGCTACACCTTC	TRBV30	NA	NA	TRBJ1-2
CASSRTGGFETQYF	TGTGCCAGCAGCCGGACAGGGGGCTTCGAGACCCAGTACTTC	TRBV7-9	TRBD1	NA	TRBJ2-5
CASSPRAGFYGYTF	TGTGCCAGCAGTCCAAGGGCCGGGTTCTATGGCTACACCTTC	TRBV12-3/TRBV12-4	NA	many	TRBJ1-2
CASTPPENYGYTF	TGTGCCAGTACCCCTCCCGAGAACTATGGCTACACCTTC	TRBV19	NA	many	TRBJ1-2
CASSSGLAGGREETQYF	TGTGCCAGCAGTTCTGGACTAGCGGGGGGGCGCGAGGAGACCCAGTACTTC	TRBV27	TRBD2	once	TRBJ2-5
CASSLEAGRTEAFF	TGCGCCAGCAGCTTGGAAGCAGGGAGGACTGAAGCTTTCTTT	TRBV5-1	NA	NA	TRBJ1-1
CASSAGTWDYEQYF	TGTGCCAGCAGCGCCGGGACGTGGGACTACGAGCAGTACTTC	TRBV6-1	NA	NA	TRBJ2-7
CASSLTGMGYTF	TGTGCCAGCAGCTTAACTGGGATGGGCTACACCTTC	TRBV28	NA	many	TRBJ1-2
CASSRVTQDAGELFF	TGCGCCAGCAGCAGAGTGACGCAGGATGCTGGGGAGCTGTTTTTT	TRBV5-1	NA	few	TRBJ2-2
CASSTTGTAGYTF	TGTGCCAGTAGTACAACCGGGACAGCAGGCTACACCTTC	TRBV19	TRBD1	NA	TRBJ1-2
CASITAGPFYGYTF	TGTGCCAGCATCACAGCGGGGCCTTTCTATGGCTACACCTTC	TRBV28	NA	once	TRBJ1-2
CASSENTAGGAGEQYF	TGTGCCAGCAGTGAAAATACGGCGGGAGGAGCGGGCGAGCAGTACTTC	TRBV6-1	TRBD2	few	TRBJ2-7
CASSRDTWASYGYTF	TGTGCCAGCAGCAGAGATACGTGGGCCTCTTATGGCTACACCTTC	TRBV9	NA	many	TRBJ1-2
CASSIDRGNTEAFF	TGTGCCAGTAGTATAGACAGGGGGAACACTGAAGCTTTCTTT	TRBV19	NA	many	TRBJ1-1
CASSWTGVGYTF	TGTGCCAGCAGTTGGACCGGGGTTGGCTACACCTTC	TRBV12-3/TRBV12-4	NA	NA	TRBJ1-2
CASGAIQETQYF	TGTGCATCAGGTGCCATACAAGAGACCCAGTACTTC	TRBV12-5	NA	NA	TRBJ2-5
CASRTGAGTEAFF	TGTGCCAGCAGGACCGGGGCGGGCACTGAAGCTTTCTTT	TRBV6-4	NA	NA	TRBJ1-1
CASSFFLAELSYEQYF	TGTGCCAGCAGTTTTTTCCTAGCGGAGCTCTCCTACGAGCAGTACTTC	TRBV28	TRBD2	many	TRBJ2-7
CASKGGGLNTGELFF	TGTGCCAGCAAGGGAGGGGGCTTAAACACCGGGGAGCTGTTTTTT	TRBV28	NA	many	TRBJ2-2
CAWSVTANQPQHF	TGTGCCTGGAGTGTGACAGCTAATCAGCCCCAGCATTTT	TRBV30	NA	NA	TRBJ1-5
CASGLGTGALQETQYF	TGTGCTAGTGGCCTCGGGACAGGGGCTCTCCAAGAGACCCAGTACTTC	TRBV12-5	TRBD1	NA	TRBJ2-5
CASSRLQGSGNTIYF	TGTGCCAGCTCACGCTTACAGGGTTCTGGAAACACCATATATTTT	TRBV18	NA	few	TRBJ1-3
CAFSDRDNSYEQYF	TGTGCCTTCTCCGACCGGGACAACTCCTACGAGCAGTACTTC	TRBV10-3	NA	many	TRBJ2-7
CASGLMPIASGRGNTGELFF	TGTGCTAGTGGTTTGATGCCCATCGCTAGCGGGAGAGGGAACACCGGGGAGCTGTTTTTT	TRBV12-5	TRBD2	NA	TRBJ2-2
CASSLDRSQETQYF	TGTGCCAGCAGCTTAGATAGGAGTCAAGAGACCCAGTACTTC	TRBV13	NA	many	TRBJ2-5
CASSRKPGHNQPQHF	TGTGCCTCCTCTAGGAAGCCAGGGCACAATCAGCCCCAGCATTTT	TRBV10-3	NA	NA	TRBJ1-5
CSVDTGTVVYGYTF	TGCAGCGTTGATACCGGGACGGTAGTCTATGGCTACACCTTC	TRBV29-1	NA	NA	TRBJ1-2
CASSYARYSNQPQHF	TGTGCCAGCAGTTACGCTAGGTATAGCAATCAGCCCCAGCATTTT	TRBV6-5	NA	many	TRBJ1-5
CASSLGASVGELFF	TGTGCCAGCAGCCTAGGGGCTAGCGTCGGGGAGCTGTTTTTT	TRBV12-3/TRBV12-4	NA	NA	TRBJ2-2
CASSQGWGGTEAFF	TGTGCCAGCAGCCAAGGGTGGGGGGGGACTGAAGCTTTCTTT	TRBV11-2	NA	many	TRBJ1-1
CASSLQGRDYGYTF	TGTGCCAGCAGCCTACAGGGGAGGGACTATGGCTACACCTTC	TRBV7-2	TRBD1	few	TRBJ1-2
CASSRTAGGGGPINEQFF	TGTGCCAGCAGCAGAACCGCTGGGGGCGGGGGGCCTATCAATGAGCAGTTCTTC	TRBV7-2	TRBD2	few	TRBJ2-1
CASSRLGGNGYTF	TGTGCCAGCAGTCGTCTGGGAGGTAATGGCTACACCTTC	TRBV28	NA	NA	TRBJ1-2
CASSFIEAGELFF	TGTGCCAGCAGTTTCATTGAGGCCGGGGAGCTGTTTTTT	TRBV12-3/TRBV12-4	NA	many	TRBJ2-2
CASSLKSGGGQTQYF	TGTGCCAGCAGCCTAAAGTCGGGAGGGGGACAGACCCAGTACTTC	TRBV7-3	TRBD2	many	TRBJ2-5
CASSLEAGTSYEQYF	TGTGCCAGCAGCTTAGAGGCGGGAACTTCCTACGAGCAGTACTTC	TRBV11-1	NA	many	TRBJ2-7
CASIAGRGFLGNQPQHF	TGTGCCAGCATTGCGGGCAGGGGATTTTTGGGCAATCAGCCCCAGCATTTT	TRBV6-2/TRBV6-3	NA	many	TRBJ1-5
CSATSRGPQETQYF	TGCAGTGCTACGTCTAGGGGCCCCCAAGAGACCCAGTACTTC	TRBV20-1	NA	few	TRBJ2-5
CSASQGAYEQYF	TGCAGTGCTAGTCAGGGGGCTTACGAGCAGTACTTC	TRBV20-1	TRBD1	NA	TRBJ2-7
CASSQDREQYF	TGTGCCAGCAGCCAAGATCGCGAGCAGTACTTC	TRBV14	NA	NA	TRBJ2-7
CASSLRRLRTGAYEQYF	TGTGCCAGCAGTTTGCGGAGGCTTCGGACAGGCGCCTACGAGCAGTACTTC	TRBV28	TRBD1	few	TRBJ2-7
CASTFRTGNGELFF	TGTGCCAGCACCTTCCGGACAGGGAACGGGGAGCTGTTTTTT	TRBV12-3/TRBV12-4	TRBD1	many	TRBJ2-2
CSSSQVDATEAFF	TGCTCCAGCAGCCAAGTGGATGCAACTGAAGCTTTCTTT	TRBV4-1	NA	NA	TRBJ1-1
CASSSTGGALYGYTF	TGTGCCAGCAGCTCCACAGGGGGCGCGCTCTATGGCTACACCTTC	TRBV7-8	TRBD1	NA	TRBJ1-2
CASSLLAGGNEQYF	TGTGCCAGCAGCTTACTAGCGGGGGGGAACGAGCAGTACTTC	TRBV7-6	TRBD2	many	TRBJ2-7
CAIRKLAGEYEQYF	TGTGCCATCAGGAAACTAGCGGGGGAATACGAGCAGTACTTC	TRBV10-3	TRBD2	NA	TRBJ2-7
CSAREGGSSYEQYF	TGCAGTGCTAGGGAGGGGGGGAGCTCCTACGAGCAGTACTTC	TRBV20-1	NA	NA	TRBJ2-7